Below, 13 T cell receptor beta chains from the same sample are listed, as sequenced in a study of cytomegalovirus exposure and HLA in healthy donors. PCR employed 60 Vbeta and 13 Jbeta primers. Clones were read by immunoSEQ multiplex PCR, and TCRdb kept only the in-frame ones, dropping some. The profile shows around 220,000 clones, 60% to 80% of them singletons. The specimen was PBMCs. These receptors were taken from a young man in good health and CMV-seronegative.

V usage is TRBV29-1 and J usage is TRBJ1-1; 8 nucleotides align to TRBD1. V lost 6 bases, J lost 3 bases, and 9 bases stayed unmatched. This CDR3 spans 14 amino acids. Germline lookup yields CDR1 SQVTM and CDR2 ANQGSEA. The CDR3 DNA reads TGCAGCGTGAGGACAGGGACTGGGCACACTGAAGCTTTCTTT. Translating it yields CSVRTGTGHTEAFF. Drawing the rest from reference TRBV29-1 and TRBJ1-1, the complete variable domain is SAVISQKPSRDICQRGTSLTIQCQVDSQVTMMFWYRQQPGQSLTLIATANQGSEATYESGFVIDKFPISRPNLTFSTLTVSNMSPEDSSIYLCSVRTGTGHTEAFFGQGTRLTVV.

This clone has more than one count but fewer than ten. The rearrangement uses TRBV11-2 and TRBJ2-1, with TRBD2 matching 12 bases. Per germline, CDR1 SGHAT and CDR2 FQNNGV. The CDR3 runs 18 residues. The J segment lost 5 bases and the V segment lost 5 bases, leaving 13 bases of the junction unmatched. CDR3 in amino acids: CASSPKLTRLAGDNEQFF. The CDR3 nucleotides are TGTGCCAGCAGCCCCAAACTGACTAGACTAGCGGGGGACAATGAGCAGTTCTTC. Drawing the rest from reference TRBV11-2 and TRBJ2-1, the complete variable domain is EAGVAQSPRYKIIEKRQSVAFWCNPISGHATLYWYQQILGQGPKLLIQFQNNGVVDDSQLPKDRFSAERLKGVDSTLKIQPAKLEDSAVYLCASSPKLTRLAGDNEQFFGPGTRLTVL.

This chain links TRBV5-6 with TRBJ2-1, with TRBD2 matching over 7 bases. V shed 2 bases, J shed 4 bases, and the junction held 9 bases outside the gene matches. The germline CDR1 and CDR2 sequences are SGHDT and YYEEEE. The CDR3 covers 16 residues. CDR3 nucleotides: TGTGCCAGCAGCTTCCGGGACTACAAAAGATACAATGAGCAGTTCTTC. This codes for CASSFRDYKRYNEQFF.

This clone was counted only a few times. The chain links TRBV30 to TRBJ2-7; D perhaps matches TRBD1 (6 bases). The ends were cut back, 1 base at V and 6 bases at J, with 19 bases in the middle. The CDR3 extends over 15 amino acids. CDR1 is GTSNPN and CDR2 is SVGIG in the germline V gene (reference sequence). This chain's CDR3 is CAWSAGTPQGTEQYF. The CDR3 coding sequence is TGTGCCTGGAGTGCCGGGACACCCCAAGGGACCGAGCAGTACTTC.

The V call is TRBV7-2, the J call TRBJ1-1; TRBD1 is a possible D gene (6 bases). The CDR3 totals 15 residues. The germline V gene has CDR1 SGHTA and CDR2 FQGNSA. V gave up 1 base and J gave up 7 bases, with 16 bases separating them. CDR3 amino acids: CASSLDRVGADEAFF. The CDR3 coding sequence is TGTGCCAGCAGCTTAGACAGGGTGGGGGCGGATGAAGCTTTCTTT.

This chain connects TRBV18 to TRBJ2-7; no firm D call. This CDR3 contains 12 residues. V was clipped by 0 bases and J by 5 bases, with 5 bases between them. The V gene's germline CDR1 is KGHSH and CDR2 LQKENI. The chain's CDR3 is CASSPPPDEQYF. The DNA for the CDR3 is TGTGCCAGCTCACCACCCCCCGACGAGCAGTACTTC.

In its sample, this clone was seen a few times. This rearrangement joins TRBV10-3 to TRBJ2-2; 8 bases agree with TRBD1. The CDR3 sequence is 14 residues long. The V gene end was trimmed by 4 bases and the J gene end by 5 bases; junction bases not matched to a gene: 3. Germline V gives CDR1 ENHRY, CDR2 SYGVKD. The CDR3 reads CAISVGTGTGELFF. As DNA, the CDR3 is TGTGCCATCAGTGTAGGGACAGGAACCGGGGAGCTGTTTTTT.

The chain links TRBV2 to TRBJ1-3; 8 bases map to TRBD1. CDR1 SNHLY and CDR2 FYNNEI come from the germline V gene. This CDR3 region has 17 residues. V was pared by 4 bases and J by 3 bases, with 11 bases of the junction left unmatched. For the CDR3, the DNA is TGTGCCAGCAGTGTCGCCTCCTCAGGGGGCTTTGGAAACACCATATATTTT. This codes for CASSVASSGGFGNTIYF.

The chain joins TRBV2 to TRBJ2-5; maybe TRBD1 (6 bases). V gave up 5 bases and J gave up 1 base, with 14 bases separating them. CDR1 SNHLY and CDR2 FYNNEI come from the germline V gene. The length of the CDR3 is 15 residues. CDR3 in amino acids: CASSQTVDSQETQYF. Here the CDR3 DNA reads TGTGCCAGCAGTCAAACCGTGGACAGCCAAGAGACCCAGTACTTC. Looking up the rest from reference TRBV2 and TRBJ2-5 gives the full variable domain: EPEVTQTPSHQVTQMGQEVILRCVPISNHLYFYWYRQILGQKVEFLVSFYNNEISEKSEIFDDQFSVERPDGSNFTLKIRSTKLEDSAMYFCASSQTVDSQETQYFGPGTRLLVL.

The chain carries TRBV4-2 and TRBJ1-2, with TRBD1 matching over 7 bases. Germline V gives CDR1 LGHNA, CDR2 YNFKEQ. CDR3 length equals 13 residues. Unmatched junction bases numbered 3, after V lost 0 bases and J lost 8 bases. The CDR3 DNA reads as TGTGCCAGCAGCCAAGAATTAGGGGGCGGCTACACCTTC. Translation: CASSQELGGGYTF.

This clone was counted a few times. This same CDR3 is encoded by further DNA sequences in the sample. The chain couples TRBV30 to TRBJ2-5, with 7 bases lining up with TRBD2. Germline values: CDR1 GTSNPN, CDR2 SVGIG (reference sequence). The V segment lost 4 bases and the J segment 5 bases; nucleotides outside the gene matches: 4. The CDR3 covers 12 residues. CDR3 amino acids: CAWTPGGETQYF. In nucleotides, the CDR3 is TGTGCCTGGACCCCCGGGGGGGAGACCCAGTACTTC.

This clone was counted once. Here the CDR3 reads CASSESGTVYNEQFF. DNA for the CDR3: TGTGCCAGCTCGGAATCCGGGACAGTTTACAATGAGCAGTTCTTC. This sequence joins TRBV2 and TRBJ2-1, with 7 bases that match TRBD1. Losses at the gene ends were 8 bases for V and 4 bases for J; bases not matched to a gene: 11. The CDR3 totals 15 residues. Germline-derived CDR1 and CDR2 are SNHLY and FYNNEI.

V gene TRBV27 combines with J gene TRBJ2-2, with 9 bases lining up with TRBD1. Losses at the gene ends were 5 bases for V and 3 bases for J; bases not matched to a gene: 7. From germline, CDR1 is MNHEY and CDR2 SMNVEV (reference sequence). CDR3 size: 16 residues. CDR3 amino acids: CASSKRQGVYTGELFF. CDR3 sequence (DNA): TGTGCCAGCAGTAAACGACAGGGGGTATACACCGGGGAGCTGTTTTTT.